This T cell receptor beta chain was identified during a study of CD8 T cells in Susac syndrome. General study results and limits: In Susac syndrome, the CD4+ T cell repertoires did not show clonal expansion.

Patients with Susac syndrome showed fulfilment of recently defined diagnostic criteria for definite or probable disease. With respect to this clonotype: What it binds is unknown.

Germline lookup yields CDR1 SGHTA and CDR2 FQGNSA. The ends lost 5 bases at V and 5 bases at J; junction bases unmatched: 10. CDR3 size: 15 residues. With random hexamers, roughly 0.5 to 1 ug RNA was reverse transcribed. TCRdb ran MiXCR on the immunoSEQ multiplex PCR reads and lists one entry per CDR3 protein. Of 150,000 to 200,000 distinct CDR3 sequences listed, about 91% are singletons. Sample: CD4+ T cells from PBMCs. This receptor was identified in a human donor with Susac syndrome. The rearrangement links TRBV7-2 to TRBJ2-5; the match to TRBD1 covers 8 bases. The CDR3 DNA reads as TGTGCCAGCAGCCCTCAGACAGGGGAAATTGAGACCCAGTACTTC. Translating gives CASSPQTGEIETQYF.